Listed below are T cell receptor beta chains from one sample, sequenced in a study of T cells after yellow fever vaccination. Via MiXCR, TCRdb re-called the 5' RACE reads, giving one row per CDR3 protein. This table has around 230,000 distinct CDR3 sequences, approximately 6.8% appearing once. The sequencing here drew on CD4+ T cells sorted from PBMCs, taken on the day of the yellow fever booster vaccination. The receptor set was obtained from a man aged 25-40 years who received the YFV17D yellow fever vaccine. CDR3s include the opening cysteine and the closing phenylalanine or tryptophan. A D gene is named only where the DNA matches it firmly. Clone sizes are given selectively: once, few, many, or a class where the clone is expanded.

V gene	J gene	D gene	clone size	CDR3 DNA	CDR3 protein
TRBV12-3/TRBV12-4	TRBJ1-2	TRBD1	.	TGTGCCAGCAGCCGGACAGGGGGCTACTATGGCTACACCTTC	CASSRTGGYYGYTF
TRBV7-9	TRBJ1-6	.	few	TGTGCCAGCAGCGCCGACAGCCTTAATTCACCCCTCCACTTT	CASSADSLNSPLHF
TRBV15	TRBJ2-1	.	.	TGTGCCACCAGCAGGGCTGGGGGGGCTAGGGACAATGAGCAGTTCTTC	CATSRAGGARDNEQFF
TRBV5-1	TRBJ2-3	.	many	TGCGCCAGCAGGGCGGGCGGCGGAAGCACAGATACGCAGTATTTT	CASRAGGGSTDTQYF
TRBV5-1	TRBJ2-4	.	few	TGCGCCAGCAGCTTGGGACCAGGGAACATTCAGTACTTC	CASSLGPGNIQYF
TRBV6-1	TRBJ2-3	.	many	TGTGCCAGCGGCTTCTGGGGCTCAGATACGCAGTATTTT	CASGFWGSDTQYF
TRBV20-1	TRBJ2-2	TRBD2	few	TGCAGTGCTTTCCCCGGACTAGCGGCAAGTTTACCGAACACCGGGGAGCTGTTTTTT	CSAFPGLAASLPNTGELFF
TRBV3-1	TRBJ1-2	TRBD1	few	TGTGCCAGCAGCCAAGTCGGGACAGCCTATGGCTACACCTTC	CASSQVGTAYGYTF
TRBV7-6	TRBJ2-1	.	many	TGTGCCAGCAGCTCTGGCGGGGGCGGGACTTCCTACAATGAGCAGTTCTTC	CASSSGGGGTSYNEQFF
TRBV20-1	TRBJ1-1	.	.	TGCAGTGCTAGTCCGGGGGCGGTAAACACTGAAGCTTTCTTT	CSASPGAVNTEAFF
TRBV20-1	TRBJ1-1	.	few	TGCAGTGCTGGAAGTATGAACACTGAAGCTTTCTTT	CSAGSMNTEAFF
TRBV5-1	TRBJ2-2	.	.	TGCGCCAGCAGCCCCACCAAGGCCGGGGCTCGGGAGCTGTTTTTT	CASSPTKAGARELFF
TRBV20-1	TRBJ1-2	.	many	TGCAGTGCTACGGACGGGCTTGGGGATGGCTACACCTTC	CSATDGLGDGYTF
TRBV20-1	TRBJ2-1	TRBD2	.	TGCAGTGCCCGCGGACTTTTAGCGGGCTCCTACAATGAGCAGTTCTTC	CSARGLLAGSYNEQFF
TRBV10-3	TRBJ2-1	TRBD2	many	TGTGCCATCAAGGCGGGAGGGTACAATGAGCAGTTCTTC	CAIKAGGYNEQFF
TRBV18	TRBJ1-1	.	few	TGTGCCAGCTCAGAATCCGTGAACACTGAAGCTTTCTTT	CASSESVNTEAFF
TRBV3-1	TRBJ2-7	.	many	TGTGCCAGCAGCCAAGCTACCAGGGGCTGGAACGAGCAGTACTTC	CASSQATRGWNEQYF
TRBV29-1	TRBJ2-1	.	.	TGCAGCGGGGCAATCGACAATGAGCAGTTCTTC	CSGAIDNEQFF
TRBV5-5	TRBJ2-7	.	many	TGTGCCAGCAGCCTATCGACAGGAGGGGAGCAGTACTTC	CASSLSTGGEQYF
TRBV20-1	TRBJ2-1	.	.	TGCAGTGCTAGGATCAGATACAATGAGCAGTTCTTC	CSARIRYNEQFF
TRBV7-9	TRBJ1-4	TRBD1	few	TGTGCCAGCAGCCCGGGACAGTATAATGAAAAACTGTTTTTT	CASSPGQYNEKLFF
TRBV29-1	TRBJ2-6	.	many	TGCAGCGTCCACGTGGGCAACGTCCTGACTTTC	CSVHVGNVLTF
TRBV12-3/TRBV12-4	TRBJ2-2	TRBD2	few	TGTGCCAGCAGCCCTCCCAGGAGCGGGATCTCCTCGAACACCGGGGAGCTGTTTTTT	CASSPPRSGISSNTGELFF
TRBV2	TRBJ2-6	TRBD2	.	TGTGCCGGGAGGGGAGGCGCCAACGTCCTGACTTTC	CAGRGGANVLTF
TRBV20-1	TRBJ1-4	.	.	TGCAGTGCTTCCCAGGGGACTCGGGTTGAAAAACTGTTTTTT	CSASQGTRVEKLFF
TRBV7-2	TRBJ2-6	.	.	TGTGCCAGCAGCTTTAGCAGGACTGGGGCCAACGTCCTGACTTTC	CASSFSRTGANVLTF
TRBV5-4	TRBJ2-3	TRBD2	few	TGTGCCAGCAGCCGGACCCCCGGGAGGTTCACAGATACGCAGTATTTT	CASSRTPGRFTDTQYF
TRBV29-1	TRBJ2-2	TRBD2	few	TGCAGCGTAGCGGGAGGGCCGAACACCGGGGAGCTGTTTTTT	CSVAGGPNTGELFF
TRBV27	TRBJ1-6	.	few	TGTGCCAGCCGTCAAGGGGATCGCGGGAATTCACCCCTCCACTTT	CASRQGDRGNSPLHF
TRBV6-2/TRBV6-3	TRBJ2-7	TRBD1	few	TGTGCCAGCAGTTACTCCCGGGACAGGGGGAGAGAGCAGTACTTC	CASSYSRDRGREQYF
TRBV20-1	TRBJ2-1	.	.	TGCAGTGCTAGAGATTCGGTTGGGGGACAAGAGCAGTTCTTC	CSARDSVGGQEQFF
TRBV24-1	TRBJ1-2	TRBD1	.	TGTGCCACCAGTGACAGAATACCGGGACAGGGCTTTGGCTACACCTTC	CATSDRIPGQGFGYTF
TRBV20-1	TRBJ1-5	TRBD1	few	TGCAGTGCTACGCTAGACAGGGGACAGCCCCAGCATTTT	CSATLDRGQPQHF
TRBV20-1	TRBJ1-5	TRBD1	few	TGCAGTGCTAGAGATTCTGGGACAGGGGATCAGCCCCAGCATTTT	CSARDSGTGDQPQHF
TRBV29-1	TRBJ2-1	TRBD2	.	TGCAGCGTTGGCGGGAGGGCCCGTGATGAGCAGTTCTTC	CSVGGRARDEQFF
TRBV12-3/TRBV12-4	TRBJ2-2	TRBD1	few	TGTGCCAGCAGTTCGAATCCCGGGACAGATGGGGCCGGGGAGCTGTTTTTT	CASSSNPGTDGAGELFF
TRBV20-1	TRBJ2-5	.	few	TGCAGTGCAGCCCTTCTGGGGGACTGGACGGAGACCCAGTACTTC	CSAALLGDWTETQYF
TRBV20-1	TRBJ2-6	.	.	TGCAGTGCTAGTGGGGGAAGTGGATCTGGGGCCAACGTCCTGACTTTC	CSASGGSGSGANVLTF
TRBV20-1	TRBJ2-7	.	many	TGCAGTGCTAGTGGGGGCGGTGAGCAGTACTTC	CSASGGGEQYF
TRBV7-9	TRBJ2-3	TRBD1	.	TGTGCCAGCAGCTTTCAGGGGGCAAGCACAGATACGCAGTATTTT	CASSFQGASTDTQYF
TRBV20-1	TRBJ2-7	.	many	TGCAGTGCTAGCGGGAACATAGGATCCTACGAGCAGTACTTC	CSASGNIGSYEQYF